This T cell receptor beta chain was retrieved from a study of control samples from healthy donors and cancer patients. This table comes from immunoSEQ multiplex PCR, and its TCRdb copy is limited to in-frame clones, with some not included. The data contain around 130,000 clones, about 92% of them singletons. V dropped 3 bases and J dropped 0 bases, with 20 bases sitting between them. The CDR3 totals 18 residues. Per germline, CDR1 SGDLS and CDR2 YYNGEE. This chain links TRBV9 with TRBJ2-3, with D perhaps matching TRBD2 (6 bases). Sequences were obtained from PBMCs. The receptor was derived from a man in his fifties with head and neck cancer. CDR3 in DNA: TGTGCCAGCAGCGGCGGGACTCGGTATAAATCTAGCACAGATACGCAGTATTTT. Encoded protein: CASSGGTRYKSSTDTQYF.